This passage covers 9 T cell receptor beta chains from one sample sequenced in a study of cytomegalovirus exposure and HLA in healthy donors. Sequenced by immunoSEQ multiplex PCR; TCRdb stores in-frame clones only, minus some. The sample holds 50,000 to 70,000 clones, about 95% seen once. The specimen sequenced was PBMCs. The receptors stem from a woman under 30 in good health and CMV-seropositive.

V gene TRBV4-3 combines with J gene TRBJ2-1, with D tentatively TRBD2 (6 bases). Per germline, CDR1 LGHNA and CDR2 YSLEER. This CDR3 has 17 amino acids. V shed 1 base and J shed 3 bases, with 16 bases lying between them. This chain's CDR3 is CASSQVWVAEIYNEQFF. CDR3 nucleotides: TGCGCCAGCAGCCAAGTTTGGGTAGCGGAAATCTACAATGAGCAGTTCTTC.

The chain employs TRBV7-2 and TRBJ1-2, with D unresolved. Germline CDR1 reads SGHTA; CDR2 reads FQGNSA. Trimming cost V 1 base and J 4 bases, with 13 bases left between them. This CDR3 contains 15 residues. The CDR3 DNA sequence: TGTGCCAGCAGCTTAGGACAAGGAATTCCCTATGGCTACACCTTC. Protein sequence: CASSLGQGIPYGYTF.

This chain uses TRBV25-1 with TRBJ2-1; 9 nucleotides agree with TRBD1. CDR3 length equals 18 residues. Germline V gene data show CDR1 as MGHDK and CDR2 as SYGVNS. V shed 4 bases, J shed 0 bases, and the junction held 10 bases outside the gene matches. CDR3 in amino acids: CASSARPGTGRSYNEQFF. The CDR3 DNA sequence: TGTGCCAGCAGTGCTCGCCCCGGGACAGGGCGCTCCTACAATGAGCAGTTCTTC.

The chain joins TRBV28 to TRBJ2-1; possible D gene TRBD2, 6 bases. The germline V gene has CDR1 MDHEN and CDR2 SYDVKM. The CDR3 sequence is 19 residues long. V gave up 3 bases and J gave up 6 bases, with 27 bases separating them. The CDR3, as DNA: TGTGCCAGCAGTTTCCCACGGGACTCGACGACTAAAAGACGCAATGAGCAGTTCTTC. Translation: CASSFPRDSTTKRRNEQFF. Variable domain in full (rest from reference TRBV28 and TRBJ2-1): DVKVTQSSRYLVKRTGEKVFLECVQDMDHENMFWYRQDPGLGLRLIYFSYDVKMKEKGDIPEGYSVSREKKERFSLILESASTNQTSMYLCASSFPRDSTTKRRNEQFFGPGTRLTVL.

The V gene is TRBV4-2, the J gene TRBJ2-3; 8 positions match TRBD2. Germline V gene data show CDR1 as LGHNA and CDR2 as YNFKEQ. V lost 1 base, J lost 1 base, and 7 bases stayed unmatched. The CDR3 has 17 amino acids. The CDR3 bases are TGTGCCAGCAGCCAAGGAGTGGGGCGGGGGGGCACAGATACGCAGTATTTT. The encoded protein is CASSQGVGRGGTDTQYF.

CDR3 DNA sequence: TGTGCCAGCGCCGGGACTCTCCAAGAGACCCAGTACTTC. Amino acid sequence: CASAGTLQETQYF. The chain uses TRBV7-8 and TRBJ2-5; a possible D gene is TRBD2 (6 bases). Per the germline V gene, CDR1 is SGHVS and CDR2 is FQNEAQ. The V end was cut by 8 bases, the J end by 1 base, with 11 bases between. This CDR3 has 13 amino acids.

The J gene is TRBJ1-5, the V gene TRBV28; D may be TRBD1 (6 bases). The CDR3 is 14 amino acids. V was trimmed by 7 bases and J by 9 bases, leaving 19 bases between them. CDR1 and CDR2 (germline): MDHEN, SYDVKM. The DNA of the CDR3 is TGTGCCAGCAAAACGGGGGGCCCCGGCGGGCCCCAGCATTTT. Its translation is CASKTGGPGGPQHF. The full variable domain, completed using reference TRBV28 and TRBJ1-5, is DVKVTQSSRYLVKRTGEKVFLECVQDMDHENMFWYRQDPGLGLRLIYFSYDVKMKEKGDIPEGYSVSREKKERFSLILESASTNQTSMYLCASKTGGPGGPQHFGDGTRLSIL.

The CDR3 DNA is TGTGCCAGCAGCTTGTTCACCGGACTAGCGGCGCATGGCGAGCAGTACTTC. Protein product: CASSLFTGLAAHGEQYF. The genes are TRBV5-4 and TRBJ2-7; 10 bases align to TRBD2. Per the germline V gene, CDR1 is SGHNT and CDR2 is YYREEE (reference sequence). The CDR3 has 17 residues. J lost 6 bases, V lost 1 base, and 13 bases had no gene match.

This clone was seen once. The chain employs TRBV5-1 and TRBJ2-7, with 12 bases fitting TRBD1. J lost 5 bases, V lost 3 bases, and 6 bases had no gene match. Germline loops: CDR1 SGHRS, CDR2 YFSETQ. The CDR3 loop spans 15 amino acids. The CDR3 region is CASSSSGTGGHEQYF. In DNA, the CDR3 is TGCGCCAGCAGCTCCTCTGGGACAGGGGGCCACGAGCAGTACTTC.